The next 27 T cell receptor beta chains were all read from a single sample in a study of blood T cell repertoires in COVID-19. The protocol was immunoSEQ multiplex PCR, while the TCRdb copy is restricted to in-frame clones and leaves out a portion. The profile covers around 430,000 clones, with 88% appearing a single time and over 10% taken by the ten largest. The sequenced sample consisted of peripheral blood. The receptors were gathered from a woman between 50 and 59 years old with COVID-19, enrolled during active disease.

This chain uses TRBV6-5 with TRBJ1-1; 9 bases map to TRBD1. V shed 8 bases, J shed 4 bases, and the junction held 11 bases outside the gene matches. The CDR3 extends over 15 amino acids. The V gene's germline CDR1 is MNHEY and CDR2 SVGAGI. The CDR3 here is CASRRDREGGTEAFF. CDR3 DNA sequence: TGTGCCAGCCGACGGGACAGGGAGGGAGGCACTGAAGCTTTCTTT.

The CDR3 here is CASSLEKGRTEAFF. The CDR3 DNA is TGCGCCAGCAGCTTGGAGAAGGGGCGGACTGAAGCTTTCTTT. The rearrangement uses TRBV5-1 and TRBJ1-1; the D gene is possibly TRBD1 (5 bases). The CDR3 has 14 residues. CDR1 and CDR2 from the germline V gene are SGHRS and YFSETQ. With 0 bases removed from V and 5 bases from J, the gap between germline ends came to 11 bases.

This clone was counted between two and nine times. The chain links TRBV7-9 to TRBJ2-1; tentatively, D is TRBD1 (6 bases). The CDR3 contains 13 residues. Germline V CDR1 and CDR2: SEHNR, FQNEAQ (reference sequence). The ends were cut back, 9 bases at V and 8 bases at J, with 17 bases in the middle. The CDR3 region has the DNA TGTGCCAGGCGGACAGAGCCGAACGATGAGCAGTTCTTC. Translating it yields CARRTEPNDEQFF.

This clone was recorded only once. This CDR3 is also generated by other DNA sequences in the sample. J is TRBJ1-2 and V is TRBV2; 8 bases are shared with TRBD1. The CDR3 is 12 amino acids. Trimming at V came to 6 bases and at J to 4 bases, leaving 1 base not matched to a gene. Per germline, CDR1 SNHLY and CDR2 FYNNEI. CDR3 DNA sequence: TGTGCCAGCAGCGGGACAGGCTATGGCTACACCTTC. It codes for CASSGTGYGYTF.

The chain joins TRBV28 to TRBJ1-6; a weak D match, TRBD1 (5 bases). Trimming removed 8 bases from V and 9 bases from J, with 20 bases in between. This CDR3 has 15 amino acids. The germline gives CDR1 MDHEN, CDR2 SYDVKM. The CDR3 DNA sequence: TGTGCCAGCTGCCCCTACCGGGGGTACCGTTCACCCCTCCACTTT. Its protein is CASCPYRGYRSPLHF.

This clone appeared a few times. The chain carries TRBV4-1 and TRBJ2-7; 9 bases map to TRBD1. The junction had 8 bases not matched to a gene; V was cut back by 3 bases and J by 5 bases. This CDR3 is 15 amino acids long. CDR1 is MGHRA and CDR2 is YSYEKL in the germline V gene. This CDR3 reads CASSQTGTGFDEQYF. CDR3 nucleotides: TGCGCCAGCAGCCAGACCGGGACAGGGTTCGACGAGCAGTACTTC.

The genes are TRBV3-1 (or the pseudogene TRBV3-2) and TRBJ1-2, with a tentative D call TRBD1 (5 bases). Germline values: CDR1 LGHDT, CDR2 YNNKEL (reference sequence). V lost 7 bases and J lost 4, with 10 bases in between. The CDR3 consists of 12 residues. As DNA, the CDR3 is TGTGCCAGCACCTCCGGGGGCTATGGCTACACCTTC. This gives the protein CASTSGGYGYTF.

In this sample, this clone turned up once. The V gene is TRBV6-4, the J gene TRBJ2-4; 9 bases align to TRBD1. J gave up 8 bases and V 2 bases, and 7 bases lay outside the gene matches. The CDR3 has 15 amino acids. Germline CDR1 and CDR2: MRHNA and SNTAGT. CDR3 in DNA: TGTGCCAGCAGTGACGCCGACAGGGGGTTGGACATTCAGTACTTC. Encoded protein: CASSDADRGLDIQYF.

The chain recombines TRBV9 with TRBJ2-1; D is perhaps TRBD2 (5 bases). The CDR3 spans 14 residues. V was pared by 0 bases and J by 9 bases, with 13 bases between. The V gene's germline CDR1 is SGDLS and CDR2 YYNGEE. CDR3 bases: TGTGCCAGCAGCGTAGGGCGCACTGAGGGTGAGCAGTTCTTC. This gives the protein CASSVGRTEGEQFF.

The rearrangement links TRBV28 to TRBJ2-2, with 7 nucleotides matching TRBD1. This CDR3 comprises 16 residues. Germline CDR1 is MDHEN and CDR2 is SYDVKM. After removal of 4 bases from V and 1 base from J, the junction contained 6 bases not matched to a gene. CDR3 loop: CASSSTGTENTGELFF. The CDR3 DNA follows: TGTGCCAGCAGTTCCACCGGGACAGAGAACACCGGGGAGCTGTTTTTT.

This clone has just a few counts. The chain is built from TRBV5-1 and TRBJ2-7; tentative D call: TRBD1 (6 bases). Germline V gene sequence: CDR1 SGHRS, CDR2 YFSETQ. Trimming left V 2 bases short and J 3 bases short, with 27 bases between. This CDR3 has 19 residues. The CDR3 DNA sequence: TGCGCCAGCAGCTTAGTGCTGCTCAGGTCCCCGCGACAGGACTACGAGCAGTACTTC. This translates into CASSLVLLRSPRQDYEQYF.

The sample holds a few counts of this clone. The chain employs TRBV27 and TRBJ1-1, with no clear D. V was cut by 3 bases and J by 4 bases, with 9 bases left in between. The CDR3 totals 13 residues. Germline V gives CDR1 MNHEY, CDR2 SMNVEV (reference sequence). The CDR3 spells CASSFSRGTEAFF. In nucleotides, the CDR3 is TGTGCCAGCAGTTTTTCCCGCGGCACTGAAGCTTTCTTT.

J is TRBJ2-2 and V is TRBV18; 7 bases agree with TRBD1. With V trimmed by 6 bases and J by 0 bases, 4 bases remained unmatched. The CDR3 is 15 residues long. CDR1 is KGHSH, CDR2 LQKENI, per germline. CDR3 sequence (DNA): TGTGCCAGCTCTCTCGACAGGGCGAACACCGGGGAGCTGTTTTTT. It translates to CASSLDRANTGELFF.

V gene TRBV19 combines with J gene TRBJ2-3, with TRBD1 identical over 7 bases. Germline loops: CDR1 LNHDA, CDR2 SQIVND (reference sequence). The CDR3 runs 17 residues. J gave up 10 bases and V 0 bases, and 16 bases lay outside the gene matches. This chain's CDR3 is CASSIERPWDSYTAQYF. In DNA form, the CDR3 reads TGTGCCAGTAGTATAGAACGGCCCTGGGACAGCTACACAGCGCAGTATTTT. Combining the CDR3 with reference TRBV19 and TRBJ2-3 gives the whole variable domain DGGITQSPKYLFRKEGQNVTLSCEQNLNHDAMYWYRQDPGQGLRLIYYSQIVNDFQKGDIAEGYSVSREKKESFPLTVTSAQKNPTAFYLCASSIERPWDSYTAQYFGPGTRLTVL.

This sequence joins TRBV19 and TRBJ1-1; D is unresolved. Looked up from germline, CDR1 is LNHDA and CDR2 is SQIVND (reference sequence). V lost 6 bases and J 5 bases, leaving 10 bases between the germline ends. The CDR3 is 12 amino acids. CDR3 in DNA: TGTGCCAGTAGGGATCCGGGAACTGAAGCTTTCTTT. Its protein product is CASRDPGTEAFF.

CDR3: CASSVDTNNEQFF. The CDR3 DNA reads TGTGCCAGCAGCGTTGACACCAACAATGAGCAGTTCTTC. The chain is built from TRBV5-4 and TRBJ2-1; D not certain. Trimming stripped 4 bases from V and 5 bases from J, with 10 bases between. The CDR3 runs to 13 residues. Germline CDR1 is SGHNT and CDR2 is YYREEE (reference sequence).

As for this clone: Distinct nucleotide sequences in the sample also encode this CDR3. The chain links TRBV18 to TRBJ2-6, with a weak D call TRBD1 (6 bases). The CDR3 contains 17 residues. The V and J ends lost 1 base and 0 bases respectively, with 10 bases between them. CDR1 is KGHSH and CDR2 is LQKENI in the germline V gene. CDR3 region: CASSPRTGNSGANVLTF. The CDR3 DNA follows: TGTGCCAGCTCACCACGTACAGGGAACTCTGGGGCCAACGTCCTGACTTTC.

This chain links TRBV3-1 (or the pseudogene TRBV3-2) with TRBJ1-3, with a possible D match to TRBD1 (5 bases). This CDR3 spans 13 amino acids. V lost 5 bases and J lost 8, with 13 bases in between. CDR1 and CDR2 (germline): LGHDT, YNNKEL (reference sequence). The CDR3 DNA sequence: TGTGCCAGCAGCGCTACCTCGGGGGACACCATATATTTT. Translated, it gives CASSATSGDTIYF.

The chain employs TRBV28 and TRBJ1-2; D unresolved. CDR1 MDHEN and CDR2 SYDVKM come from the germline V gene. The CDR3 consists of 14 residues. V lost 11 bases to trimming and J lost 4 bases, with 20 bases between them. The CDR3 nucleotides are TGTGCCCTCGGGAGGTCCCTCGGCGGCTATGGCTACACCTTC. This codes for CALGRSLGGYGYTF.

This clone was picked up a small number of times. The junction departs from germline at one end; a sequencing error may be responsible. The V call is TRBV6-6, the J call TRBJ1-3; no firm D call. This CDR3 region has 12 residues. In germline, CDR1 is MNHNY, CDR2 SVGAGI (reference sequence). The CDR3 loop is CASSPPGGSAHF. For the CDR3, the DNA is TGTGCCAGCAGTCCCCCTGGAGGATCGGCGCATTTT.

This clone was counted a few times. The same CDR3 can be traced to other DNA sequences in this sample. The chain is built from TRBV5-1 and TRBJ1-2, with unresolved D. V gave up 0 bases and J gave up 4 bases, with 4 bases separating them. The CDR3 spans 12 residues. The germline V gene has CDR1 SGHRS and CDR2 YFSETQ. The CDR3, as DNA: TGCGCCAGCAGCTTGGACAGCTATGGCTACACCTTC. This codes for CASSLDSYGYTF.

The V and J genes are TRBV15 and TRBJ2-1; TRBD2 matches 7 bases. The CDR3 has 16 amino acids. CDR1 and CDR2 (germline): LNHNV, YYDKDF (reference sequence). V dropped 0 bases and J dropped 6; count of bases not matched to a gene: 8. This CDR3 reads CATSRDDPLAGNEQFF. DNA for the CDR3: TGTGCCACCAGCAGAGATGACCCCTTAGCGGGCAATGAGCAGTTCTTC.

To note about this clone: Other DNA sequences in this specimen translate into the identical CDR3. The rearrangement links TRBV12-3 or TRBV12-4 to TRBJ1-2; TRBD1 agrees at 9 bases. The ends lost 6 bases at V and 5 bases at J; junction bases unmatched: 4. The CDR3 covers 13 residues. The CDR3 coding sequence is TGTGCCAGCAGCCTAGGGACAGGGTATGGCTACACCTTC. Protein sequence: CASSLGTGYGYTF.

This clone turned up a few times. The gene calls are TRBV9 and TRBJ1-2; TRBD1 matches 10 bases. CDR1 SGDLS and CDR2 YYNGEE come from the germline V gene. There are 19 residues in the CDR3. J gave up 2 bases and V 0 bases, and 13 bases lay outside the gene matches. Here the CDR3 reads CASSVGVGQGNLRNYGYTF. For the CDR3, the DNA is TGTGCCAGCAGCGTAGGGGTGGGACAGGGGAATCTACGGAACTATGGCTACACCTTC.

The CDR3 coding sequence is TGTGCCAGCTCACCAGCAGGGGCCCCGAACACCGGGGAGCTGTTTTTT. This gives the protein CASSPAGAPNTGELFF. This chain joins TRBV18 and TRBJ2-2, with a possible D match to TRBD1 (6 bases). CDR3 size: 16 residues. The germline V gene has CDR1 KGHSH and CDR2 LQKENI. Deletions cut 2 bases from V and 0 bases from J, with 10 bases between.

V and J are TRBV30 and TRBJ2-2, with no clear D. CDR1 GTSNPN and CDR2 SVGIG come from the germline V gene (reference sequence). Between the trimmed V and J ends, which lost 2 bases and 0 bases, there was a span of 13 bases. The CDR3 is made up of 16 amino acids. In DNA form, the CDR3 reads TGTGCCTGGAGTCGATCTACCGCGGCGAACACCGGGGAGCTGTTTTTT. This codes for CAWSRSTAANTGELFF. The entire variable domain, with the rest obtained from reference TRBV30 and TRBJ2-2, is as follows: SQTIHQWPATLVQPVGSPLSLECTVEGTSNPNLYWYRQAAGRGLQLLFYSVGIGQISSEVPQNLSASRPQDRQFILSSKKLLLSDSGFYLCAWSRSTAANTGELFFGEGSRLTVL.

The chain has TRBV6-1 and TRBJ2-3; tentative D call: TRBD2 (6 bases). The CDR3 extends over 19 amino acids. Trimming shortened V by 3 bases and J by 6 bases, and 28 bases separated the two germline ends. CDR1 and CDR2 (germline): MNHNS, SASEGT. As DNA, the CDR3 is TGTGCCAGCAGTGACCTCTCGGGGGAATCGATTAAACCGTCGGATACGCAGTATTTT. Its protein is CASSDLSGESIKPSDTQYF.